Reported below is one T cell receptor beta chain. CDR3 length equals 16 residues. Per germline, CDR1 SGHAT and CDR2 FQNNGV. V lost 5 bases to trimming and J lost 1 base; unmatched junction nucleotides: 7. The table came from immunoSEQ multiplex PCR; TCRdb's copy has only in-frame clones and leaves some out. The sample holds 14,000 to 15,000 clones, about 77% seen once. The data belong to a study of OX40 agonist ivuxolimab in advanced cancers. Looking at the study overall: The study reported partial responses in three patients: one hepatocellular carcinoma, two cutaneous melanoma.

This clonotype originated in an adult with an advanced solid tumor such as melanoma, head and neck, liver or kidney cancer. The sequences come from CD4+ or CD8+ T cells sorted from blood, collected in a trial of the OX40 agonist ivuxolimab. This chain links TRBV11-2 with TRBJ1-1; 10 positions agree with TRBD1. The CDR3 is CASSEGQGLSNTEAFF. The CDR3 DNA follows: TGTGCCAGCAGCGAGGGACAGGGGTTATCGAACACTGAAGCTTTCTTT.